The 24 T cell receptor beta chains reported below all come from one sample, sequenced in a study of shared T cell receptors in the human thymus. The data were produced by immunoSEQ multiplex PCR, yet TCRdb's version contains in-frame clones alone and is incomplete. The sample comprises fewer than 700,000 clones, approximately 87% of which are singletons, and over 0.008% rests with the top ten. The sample also formed part of further work on human thymus T cells.

Sequenced: thymocytes. All receptors derive from a boy in the first two years of life with a congenital heart defect.

The chain is built from TRBV10-3 and TRBJ2-7; TRBD1 matches 8 bases. Germline V CDR1 and CDR2: ENHRY, SYGVKD. The CDR3 loop spans 14 amino acids. J gave up 1 base and V 4 bases, and 3 bases lay outside the gene matches. The DNA for the CDR3 is TGTGCCATCAGTGCAGGGGGCTGGTCCTACGAGCAGTACTTC. Protein: CAISAGGWSYEQYF.

This clone was recorded once. This chain joins TRBV7-9 and TRBJ2-6; TRBD2 is a possible D gene (5 bases). The CDR3 is made up of 15 amino acids. Trimming removed 7 bases from V and 2 bases from J, with 12 bases in between. Looked up from germline, CDR1 is SEHNR and CDR2 is FQNEAQ (reference sequence). CDR3 protein: CASTPFGAGANVLTF. CDR3 in DNA: TGTGCCAGCACCCCCTTCGGGGCTGGGGCCAACGTCCTGACTTTC.

This rearrangement joins TRBV6-6 to TRBJ2-7, with 8 bases identical to TRBD2. J was trimmed by 0 bases and V by 6 bases; bases with no gene match: 10. CDR3 length equals 16 residues. Germline-derived CDR1 and CDR2 are MNHNY and SVGAGI (reference sequence). The DNA of the CDR3 is TGTGCCAGCAGCTCCCCTGCGGGGGGTCTCTCCTACGAGCAGTACTTC. This translates into CASSSPAGGLSYEQYF.

This rearrangement joins TRBV2 to TRBJ1-2; D call uncertain. Deletions cut 4 bases from V and 4 bases from J, with 7 bases between. CDR1 and CDR2 (germline): SNHLY, FYNNEI. CDR3 size: 12 residues. CDR3 sequence (DNA): TGTGCCAGCAGTGTACAGTCCTATGGCTACACCTTC. This encodes CASSVQSYGYTF.

The gene calls are TRBV13 and TRBJ2-3; 13 nucleotides agree with TRBD2. CDR1 and CDR2 (germline): PRHDT, FYEKMQ (reference sequence). V was clipped by 3 bases and J by 4 bases; unmatched bases: 10. The CDR3 loop spans 18 amino acids. In DNA form, the CDR3 reads TGTGCCAGCAGCTTCGCGACTCGGACTAGCGGGAGTGCAGATACGCAGTATTTT. The encoded protein is CASSFATRTSGSADTQYF.

V gene TRBV4-2 combines with J gene TRBJ2-3, with 9 bases aligning to TRBD1. This CDR3 has 23 amino acids. Per germline, CDR1 LGHNA and CDR2 YNFKEQ. J lost 6 bases, V lost 4 bases, and 32 bases had no gene match. The CDR3 coding sequence is TGTGCCAGCAGCCGGAACAACGCTGCCGGGACAGGGTTAGAAGGGTGGACCGGGGATACGCAGTATTTT. Its protein product is CASSRNNAAGTGLEGWTGDTQYF.

The chain is built from TRBV27 and TRBJ2-7, with D perhaps TRBD2 (6 bases). The germline V and J ends were trimmed by 5 bases and 6 bases, with 20 bases remaining between them. In germline, CDR1 is MNHEY, CDR2 SMNVEV (reference sequence). This CDR3 is 15 amino acids long. The CDR3 DNA reads as TGTGCCAGCAGTACCTTGGGGGGAGAGCGGTTCGAGCAGTACTTC. Residues: CASSTLGGERFEQYF.

The chain recombines TRBV28 with TRBJ2-3; TRBD2 might be the D (5 bases). Trimming took 7 bases from V and 2 from J, leaving 10 bases between them. The CDR3 covers 13 residues. Germline-derived CDR1 and CDR2 are MDHEN and SYDVKM. The CDR3 loop is CASTLVHTDTQYF. The CDR3 DNA follows: TGTGCCAGCACACTAGTTCACACAGATACGCAGTATTTT.

The gene calls are TRBV7-2 and TRBJ1-2; D not resolved. CDR1 and CDR2 from the germline V gene are SGHTA and FQGNSA. CDR3 length: 15 residues. V shed 5 bases and J shed 4 bases, with 17 bases lying between them. The CDR3 DNA reads TGTGCCAGCAGCCAGAGGACGGGAGACCTCTATGGCTACACCTTC. Its translation is CASSQRTGDLYGYTF.

V and J are TRBV14 and TRBJ2-7, with D perhaps TRBD2 (6 bases). The CDR3 sequence is 14 residues long. V gave up 5 bases and J gave up 4 bases, with 15 bases separating them. Germline V gene data show CDR1 as SGHDN and CDR2 as FVKESK. The CDR3 is CASSYPWAGYEQYF. The CDR3 coding sequence is TGTGCCAGCAGCTACCCCTGGGCGGGGTACGAGCAGTACTTC.

This clone came up once. The chain links TRBV14 to TRBJ2-1; 8 bases fit TRBD2. Trimming removed 6 bases from V and 4 bases from J; junction bases left unmatched: 11. Germline loops: CDR1 SGHDN, CDR2 FVKESK. This CDR3 is built from 16 residues. CDR3 loop: CASRRGGLSGYNEQFF. In nucleotides, the CDR3 is TGTGCCAGCAGACGGGGGGGACTTAGCGGTTACAATGAGCAGTTCTTC.

The J gene is TRBJ2-1, the V gene TRBV11-2, with D tentatively TRBD1 (5 bases). Trimming pared 1 base from V and 3 bases from J, leaving 13 bases between. The CDR3 sequence is 16 residues long. In germline, CDR1 is SGHAT, CDR2 FQNNGV. The CDR3 region is CASSLGQGNYYNEQFF. The CDR3 region has the DNA TGTGCCAGCAGCTTAGGCCAGGGAAACTACTACAATGAGCAGTTCTTC. The whole variable domain, remainder taken from reference TRBV11-2 and TRBJ2-1, is EAGVAQSPRYKIIEKRQSVAFWCNPISGHATLYWYQQILGQGPKLLIQFQNNGVVDDSQLPKDRFSAERLKGVDSTLKIQPAKLEDSAVYLCASSLGQGNYYNEQFFGPGTRLTVL.

This clone was seen only once. This chain joins TRBV7-9 and TRBJ1-5; the match to TRBD1 covers 10 bases. CDR1 and CDR2 from the germline V gene are SEHNR and FQNEAQ (reference sequence). J gave up 9 bases and V 4 bases, and 9 bases lay outside the gene matches. The CDR3 sequence is 15 residues long. In DNA form, the CDR3 reads TGTGCCAGCAGCTCAGGACAGGGGGGTCCAGGGCCCCAGCATTTT. It translates to CASSSGQGGPGPQHF.

There are a few counts of this clone. The chain is built from TRBV30 and TRBJ2-1; 7 bases fit TRBD2. This CDR3 contains 15 residues. V trimming: 3 bases; J trimming: 4 bases; junction bases outside the gene matches: 9. Per germline, CDR1 GTSNPN and CDR2 SVGIG (reference sequence). The CDR3 reads CAWRHPGTTYNEQFF. The DNA for the CDR3 is TGTGCCTGGAGACACCCCGGGACTACATACAATGAGCAGTTCTTC.

The chain is built from TRBV5-1 and TRBJ2-5, with D tentatively TRBD2 (6 bases). V was shortened by 0 bases and J by 5 bases, with 14 bases between the two germline ends. The CDR3 length is 15 residues. CDR1 and CDR2 (germline): SGHRS, YFSETQ. The chain's CDR3 is CASSLGVESGETQYF. The CDR3 DNA reads as TGCGCCAGCAGCTTGGGGGTAGAAAGCGGGGAGACCCAGTACTTC.

This clone was seen just once. The chain has TRBV10-1 and TRBJ1-2; D may be TRBD1 (6 bases). The V gene's germline CDR1 is WNHNN and CDR2 SYGVQD (reference sequence). The CDR3 has 13 residues. With 3 bases removed from V and 4 bases from J, the gap between germline ends came to 9 bases. The CDR3 sequence is CASSEGQLYGYTF. CDR3 coding DNA: TGCGCCAGCAGTGAAGGACAGCTCTATGGCTACACCTTC.

This clone came up once. V usage is TRBV28 and J usage is TRBJ2-1; D may be TRBD2 (6 bases). The CDR3 has 16 residues. Per germline, CDR1 MDHEN and CDR2 SYDVKM. Trimming removed 6 bases from V and 7 bases from J, with 22 bases in between. DNA for the CDR3: TGTGCCAGCAGGGAGTTGGGAGCGGGTGGGAAGAATGAGCAGTTCTTC. This encodes CASRELGAGGKNEQFF.

This rearrangement joins TRBV28 to TRBJ2-3; 8 bases align to TRBD1. The V and J ends lost 2 bases and 3 bases, in that order; junction bases with no gene match: 16. CDR1 MDHEN and CDR2 SYDVKM come from the germline V gene. This CDR3 is 19 amino acids long. The DNA for the CDR3 is TGTGCCAGCAGTTTACCCAAGCCTAGGACAGGGTCTAGGACAGATACGCAGTATTTT. Amino acids: CASSLPKPRTGSRTDTQYF.

The J gene is TRBJ2-2, the V gene TRBV9, with D possibly being TRBD2 (5 bases). Germline-derived CDR1 and CDR2 are SGDLS and YYNGEE. Trimming shortened V by 0 bases and J by 4 bases, and 10 bases separated the two germline ends. This CDR3 contains 15 residues. The CDR3 nucleotides are TGTGCCAGCAGCGTAGGGGAGTTTGGCACCGGGGAGCTGTTTTTT. This translates into CASSVGEFGTGELFF.

The CDR3 coding sequence is TGTGCCAGCAGTGGAAGCAGGGGGCGTGGGAACACTGAAGCTTTCTTT. It translates to CASSGSRGRGNTEAFF. The chain combines TRBV28 with TRBJ1-1; 8 nucleotides line up with TRBD1. The CDR3 contains 16 residues. Per germline, CDR1 MDHEN and CDR2 SYDVKM. Germline trimming cut 5 bases from V and 1 base from J; bases unmatched to any gene: 9.

This chain links TRBV10-3 with TRBJ2-7; D is perhaps TRBD2 (6 bases). The CDR3 is made up of 15 amino acids. Deletions cut 6 bases from V and 2 bases from J, with 17 bases between. CDR1 and CDR2 from the germline V gene are ENHRY and SYGVKD. The CDR3, as DNA: TGTGCCATCAGACTTGGCCCGGGACTGCCCTACGAGCAGTACTTC. Protein: CAIRLGPGLPYEQYF.

This sequence joins TRBV5-1 and TRBJ2-2; 7 nucleotides align to TRBD2. Germline values: CDR1 SGHRS, CDR2 YFSETQ. The CDR3 runs 15 residues. V was clipped by 4 bases and J by 7 bases; unmatched bases: 10. CDR3 region: CASSEAGTTGGELFF. CDR3 nucleotide sequence: TGCGCCAGCAGCGAGGCCGGGACTACCGGCGGGGAGCTGTTTTTT.

This clone appeared a few times. The chain has TRBV7-6 and TRBJ2-1; maybe TRBD2 (6 bases). The CDR3 totals 13 residues. Germline values: CDR1 SGHVS, CDR2 FNYEAQ. Trimming stripped 5 bases from V and 5 bases from J, with 10 bases between. The CDR3 sequence is CASSLSGDNEQFF. The CDR3 DNA is TGTGCCAGCAGCCTTAGCGGAGACAATGAGCAGTTCTTC.

This rearrangement joins TRBV30 to TRBJ2-5, with a weak D call TRBD1 (6 bases). The CDR3 is 19 residues long. Per germline, CDR1 GTSNPN and CDR2 SVGIG (reference sequence). The V and J ends lost 3 bases and 7 bases respectively, with 33 bases between them. The CDR3 sequence: CAWSPQGFGRVYRDGTQYF. In nucleotides, the CDR3 is TGTGCCTGGAGCCCGCAGGGGTTCGGACGGGTCTATCGGGATGGGACCCAGTACTTC.